Listed below are T cell receptor beta chains from one sample, sequenced in a study of human thymus T cells. Only in-frame clones appear in the TCRdb table, and some are missing; sequencing was by immunoSEQ multiplex PCR. Of tens of thousands of clones in the sample, 95% were seen once. Material for sequencing was thymus tissue. The receptors shown here come from a girl under three years old with a congenital heart defect but otherwise immunologically healthy. Both conserved end residues are part of each CDR3.

cdr3_aa,v_call,j_call
CASSKAAGARETQYF,TRBV21-1,TRBJ2-5
CASSAQGRRYNEQFF,TRBV9,TRBJ2-1
CASSLRIGLAGQETQYF,TRBV7-7,TRBJ2-5
CSVVWTTKYF,TRBV29-1,TRBJ2-3
CASSQNRDRGHTEAFF,TRBV5-1,TRBJ1-1
CASSESPKTGPHQETQYF,TRBV25-1,TRBJ2-5
CAWSVPPHRGRRGNTIYF,TRBV30,TRBJ1-3
CASSSYSGYTF,TRBV5-4,TRBJ1-2
CASSTWDRGSTNLAVRYGYTF,TRBV21-1,TRBJ1-2
CASSLGGLAGGDGELFF,TRBV7-2,TRBJ2-2
CARRVVAVGDPYEQYF,TRBV5-3,TRBJ2-7
CASSLSRTAQETQYF,TRBV11-2,TRBJ2-5
CATSRGGGGGNTIYF,TRBV15,TRBJ1-3
CASSCEPPTGQWGWTQYF,TRBV5-4,TRBJ2-5
CASSPYPGAGYGYTF,TRBV18,TRBJ1-2
CASSLAGTRNYEQYF,TRBV5-6,TRBJ2-7
CASRRTENGYTF,TRBV2,TRBJ1-2
CASSQEGFSNEQYF,TRBV4-2,TRBJ2-7
CASSLKPGPAGQPQHF,TRBV5-5,TRBJ1-5
CASSPRTDTQYF,TRBV4-2,TRBJ2-3
CASSAFLTGGNEQFF,TRBV7-2,TRBJ2-1
CAGRPRQANYGYTF,TRBV6-1,TRBJ1-2
CASSPGVCRTGELFF,TRBV6-5,TRBJ2-2
CASSLGGGLYYGYTF,TRBV2,TRBJ1-2
CSVVGGTDTQYF,TRBV29-1,TRBJ2-3
CAIRQESSGANVLTF,TRBV5-1,TRBJ2-6
CASSRDQETQYF,TRBV2,TRBJ2-5
CASSLTSSTDTQYF,TRBV5-1,TRBJ2-3
CASSFQDRAYEQYF,TRBV5-5,TRBJ2-7
CASSLAGDQPQHF,TRBV5-1,TRBJ1-5
CASSQGDLLQETQYF,TRBV4-1,TRBJ2-5
CAWSFGQGTRSQHF,TRBV30,TRBJ1-5
CAGQGTSGSRSSYEQYF,TRBV2,TRBJ2-7
CASSQDQAARGEQFF,TRBV4-1,TRBJ2-1
CASSLRLAGGGEQYF,TRBV5-4,TRBJ2-7
CASSQGGAYYNEQFF,TRBV4-3,TRBJ2-1
CASSEVQGGLNGPSGANVLTF,TRBV2,TRBJ2-6
CSVEDGRHEQFF,TRBV29-1,TRBJ2-1
CASSCGRGQDFHEQFF,TRBV7-6,TRBJ2-1
CASSDTSGRDTQYF,TRBV10-2,TRBJ2-3
CASSLDSVSYEQYF,TRBV7-8,TRBJ2-7
CASSRPPDSASEQYF,TRBV5-6,TRBJ2-7
CASRSVDTQYF,TRBV28,TRBJ2-3
CSVEERARDGYTF,TRBV29-1,TRBJ1-2
CASSLSLGYSLYEQYF,TRBV27,TRBJ2-7
CASSFQRSSNQPQHF,TRBV7-2,TRBJ1-5
CASSPPRQGTDYTEAFF,TRBV7-2,TRBJ1-1
CASSQEPGGGFDEQFF,TRBV14,TRBJ2-1
CASSRLTGRKNIQYF,TRBV7-2,TRBJ2-4
CASSVEVVSTEAFF,TRBV9,TRBJ1-1
CASSPDRGYEQYF,TRBV4-3,TRBJ2-7
CAVTGDYEQYF,TRBV28,TRBJ2-7
CASSPPGPYEQYF,TRBV6-1,TRBJ2-7
CASSLGYGSGKNIQYF,TRBV28,TRBJ2-4
CASSPNGRGQVGSYEQYF,TRBV18,TRBJ2-7